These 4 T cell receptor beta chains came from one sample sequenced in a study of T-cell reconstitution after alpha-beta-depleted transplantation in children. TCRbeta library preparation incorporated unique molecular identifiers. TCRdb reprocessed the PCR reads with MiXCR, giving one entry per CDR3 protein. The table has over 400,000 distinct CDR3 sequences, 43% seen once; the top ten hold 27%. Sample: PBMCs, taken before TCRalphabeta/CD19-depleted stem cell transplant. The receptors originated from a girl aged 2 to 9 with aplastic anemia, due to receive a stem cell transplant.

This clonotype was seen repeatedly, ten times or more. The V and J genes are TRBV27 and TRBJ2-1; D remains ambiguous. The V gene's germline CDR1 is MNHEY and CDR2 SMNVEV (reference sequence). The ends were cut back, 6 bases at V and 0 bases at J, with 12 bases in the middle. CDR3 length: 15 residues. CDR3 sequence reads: CASSKAVSSYNEQFF. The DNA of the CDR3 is TGTGCCAGCAGCAAGGCGGTTAGCTCCTACAATGAGCAGTTCTTC.

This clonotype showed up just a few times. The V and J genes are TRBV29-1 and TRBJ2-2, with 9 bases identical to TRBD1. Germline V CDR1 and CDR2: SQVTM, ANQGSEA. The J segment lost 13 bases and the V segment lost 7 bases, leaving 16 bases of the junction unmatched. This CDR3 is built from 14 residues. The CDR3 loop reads CSGRGQGPHRGLFF. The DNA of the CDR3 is TGCAGCGGGAGGGGACAGGGTCCACACAGGGGGCTGTTTTTT.

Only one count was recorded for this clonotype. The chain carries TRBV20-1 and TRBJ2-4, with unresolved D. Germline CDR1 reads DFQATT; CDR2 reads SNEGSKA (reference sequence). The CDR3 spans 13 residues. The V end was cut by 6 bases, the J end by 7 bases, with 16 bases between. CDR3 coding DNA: TGCAGTGCCTTCCCTCCCATAGGGAACATTCAGTACTTC. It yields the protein CSAFPPIGNIQYF.

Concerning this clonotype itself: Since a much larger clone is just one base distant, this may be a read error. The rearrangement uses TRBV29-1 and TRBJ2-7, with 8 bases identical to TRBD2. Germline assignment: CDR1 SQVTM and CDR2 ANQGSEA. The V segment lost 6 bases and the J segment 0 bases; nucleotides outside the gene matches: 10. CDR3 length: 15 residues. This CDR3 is CSVRRTSRSSYEQYF. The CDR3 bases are TGCAGCGTACGAAGGACTAGCAGGAGCTCCTACGAGCAGTACTTC.